The present entry profiles one TCR beta chain with its context. No antigen is known for it. The CDR3 does not close with the conserved phenylalanine or tryptophan, likely indicating a read error. The trim removed 8 bases at V and 8 bases at J, leaving 5 bases unmatched. This CDR3 comprises 13 residues. Germline V gene sequence: CDR1 SNHLY, CDR2 FYNNEI. Full-length variable regions came from constant-region reverse primers plus semi-nested Nested Universal Primer A PCR. TCRdb passed the 5' RACE reads through MiXCR, listing each CDR3 protein once. The table records approximately 50,000 distinct CDR3 sequences, more than 25% of them present only once. Study results and limitations: In terms of TCR gene usage, tumor memory CD4+ T cells clustered together with blood and lymph node memory CD4+ cells, as well as with lymph node naive CD4+ cells. The larger-cohort validation was restricted to a single TCR beta V-J rearrangement rather than whole repertoires. Tumor-infiltrating Treg TCR alpha and beta sequences overlapped most with tumor naive CD4+ T cells, then blood naive.

The sorted Tregs were CD4+CD25+CD127-/low cells. This sequence originates from a female donor with breast cancer. Sequenced sample: tumor-infiltrating Tregs sorted from the breast tumor. This chain joins TRBV2 and TRBJ2-2; 10 positions match TRBD2. Written as DNA, the CDR3 is TGTGCCAGCCGCGTACTAGCGGGGGGGGAGCTGTTTCTT. Amino acid sequence: CASRVLAGGELFL.